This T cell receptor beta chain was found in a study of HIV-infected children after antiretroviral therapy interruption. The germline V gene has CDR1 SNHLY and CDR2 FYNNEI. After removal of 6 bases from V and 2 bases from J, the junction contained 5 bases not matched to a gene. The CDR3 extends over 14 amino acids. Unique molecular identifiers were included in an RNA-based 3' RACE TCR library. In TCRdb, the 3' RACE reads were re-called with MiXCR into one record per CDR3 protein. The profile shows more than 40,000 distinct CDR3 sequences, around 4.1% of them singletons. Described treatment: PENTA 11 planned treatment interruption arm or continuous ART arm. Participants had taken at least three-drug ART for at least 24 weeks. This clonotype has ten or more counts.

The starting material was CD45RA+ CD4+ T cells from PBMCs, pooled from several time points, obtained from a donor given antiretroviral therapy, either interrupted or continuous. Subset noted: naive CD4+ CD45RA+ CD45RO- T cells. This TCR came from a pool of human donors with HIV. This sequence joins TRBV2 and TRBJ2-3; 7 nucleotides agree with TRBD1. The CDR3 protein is CASSQQGNTDTQYF. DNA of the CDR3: TGTGCCAGCAGCCAACAGGGGAACACAGATACGCAGTATTTT.